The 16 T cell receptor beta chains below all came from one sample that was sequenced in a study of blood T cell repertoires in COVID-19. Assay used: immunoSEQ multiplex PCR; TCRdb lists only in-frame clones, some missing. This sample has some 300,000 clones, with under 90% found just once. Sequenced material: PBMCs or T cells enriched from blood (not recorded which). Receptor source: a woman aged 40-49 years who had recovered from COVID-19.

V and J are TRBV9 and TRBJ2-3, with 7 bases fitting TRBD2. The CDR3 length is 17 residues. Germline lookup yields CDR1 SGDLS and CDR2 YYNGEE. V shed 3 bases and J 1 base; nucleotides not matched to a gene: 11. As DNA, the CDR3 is TGTGCCAGCAGCGCCACGTATCTAGCGGTGGGCACAGATACGCAGTATTTT. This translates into CASSATYLAVGTDTQYF.

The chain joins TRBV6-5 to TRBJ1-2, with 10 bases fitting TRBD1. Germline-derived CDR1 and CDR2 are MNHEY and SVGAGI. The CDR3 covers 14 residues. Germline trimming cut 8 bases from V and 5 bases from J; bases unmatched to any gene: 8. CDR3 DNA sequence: TGTGCCAGCTCGGGTCAGGGACAGGGGTATGGCTACACCTTC. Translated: CASSGQGQGYGYTF.

CDR3 region: CASSPGTGPTLHF. CDR3 coding DNA: TGTGCCAGCAGCCCCGGGACAGGGCCCACCCTCCACTTT. The chain employs TRBV9 and TRBJ1-6; 9 bases are a match to TRBD1. Germline V gives CDR1 SGDLS, CDR2 YYNGEE. This CDR3 has 13 residues. The junction had 7 bases not matched to a gene; V was cut back by 4 bases and J by 14 bases.

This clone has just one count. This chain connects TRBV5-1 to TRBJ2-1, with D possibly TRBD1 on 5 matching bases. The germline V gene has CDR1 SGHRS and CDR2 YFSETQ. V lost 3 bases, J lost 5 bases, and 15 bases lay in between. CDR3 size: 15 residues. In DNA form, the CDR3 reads TGCGCCAGCAGCTCTAGGGGCTTTAGGGACAATGAGCAGTTCTTC. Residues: CASSSRGFRDNEQFF. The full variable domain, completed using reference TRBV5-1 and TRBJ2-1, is KAGVTQTPRYLIKTRGQQVTLSCSPISGHRSVSWYQQTPGQGLQFLFEYFSETQRNKGNFPGRFSGRQFSNSRSEMNVSTLELGDSALYLCASSSRGFRDNEQFFGPGTRLTVL.

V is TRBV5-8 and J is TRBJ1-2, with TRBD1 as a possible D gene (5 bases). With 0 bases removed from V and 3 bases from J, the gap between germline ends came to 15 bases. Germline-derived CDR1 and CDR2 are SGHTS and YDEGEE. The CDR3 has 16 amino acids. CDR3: CASSLGGSLLDYGYTF. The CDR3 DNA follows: TGTGCCAGCAGCTTGGGGGGCAGCCTCCTCGACTATGGCTACACCTTC.

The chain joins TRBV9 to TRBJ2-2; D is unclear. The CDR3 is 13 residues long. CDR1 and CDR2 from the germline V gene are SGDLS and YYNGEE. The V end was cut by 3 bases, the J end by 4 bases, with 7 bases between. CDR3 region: CASSGEITGELFF. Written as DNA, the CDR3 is TGTGCCAGCAGCGGCGAGATCACCGGGGAGCTGTTTTTT.

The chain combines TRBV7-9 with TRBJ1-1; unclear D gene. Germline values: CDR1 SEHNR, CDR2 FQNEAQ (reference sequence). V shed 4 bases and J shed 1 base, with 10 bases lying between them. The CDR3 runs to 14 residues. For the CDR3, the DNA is TGTGCCAGCAGCTCCGAACAGCCGAACACTGAAGCTTTCTTT. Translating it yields CASSSEQPNTEAFF.

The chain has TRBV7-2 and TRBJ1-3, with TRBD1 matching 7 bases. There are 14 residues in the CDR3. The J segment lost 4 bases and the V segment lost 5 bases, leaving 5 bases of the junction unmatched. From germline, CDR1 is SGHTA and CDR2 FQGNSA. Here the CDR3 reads CASSPRGVGNTIYF. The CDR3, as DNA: TGTGCCAGCAGCCCCAGGGGGGTCGGAAACACCATATATTTT.

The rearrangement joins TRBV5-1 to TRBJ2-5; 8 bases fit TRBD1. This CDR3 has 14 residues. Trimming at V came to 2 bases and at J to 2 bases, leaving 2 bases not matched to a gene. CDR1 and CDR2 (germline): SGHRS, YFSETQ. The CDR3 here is CASSFGQGQETQYF. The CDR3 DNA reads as TGCGCCAGCAGCTTTGGACAGGGACAAGAGACCCAGTACTTC.

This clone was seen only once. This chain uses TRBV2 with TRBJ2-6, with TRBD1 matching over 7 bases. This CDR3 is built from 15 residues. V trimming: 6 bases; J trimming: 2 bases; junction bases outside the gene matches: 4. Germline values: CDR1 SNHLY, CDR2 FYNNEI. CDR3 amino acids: CASRPDRAGANVLTF. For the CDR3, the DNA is TGTGCCAGCAGGCCAGACAGGGCTGGGGCCAACGTCCTGACTTTC.

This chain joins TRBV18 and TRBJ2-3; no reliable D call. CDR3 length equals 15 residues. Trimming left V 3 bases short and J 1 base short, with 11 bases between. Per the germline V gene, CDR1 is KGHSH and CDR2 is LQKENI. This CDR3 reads CASSPLPFGTDTQYF. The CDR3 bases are TGTGCCAGCTCACCCCTCCCGTTCGGCACAGATACGCAGTATTTT.

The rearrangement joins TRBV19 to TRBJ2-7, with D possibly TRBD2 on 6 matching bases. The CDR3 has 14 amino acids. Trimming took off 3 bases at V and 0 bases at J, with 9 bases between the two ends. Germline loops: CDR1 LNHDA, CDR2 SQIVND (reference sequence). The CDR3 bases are TGTGCCAGTAGTATCCGGGAGCTCTCCTACGAGCAGTACTTC. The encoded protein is CASSIRELSYEQYF.

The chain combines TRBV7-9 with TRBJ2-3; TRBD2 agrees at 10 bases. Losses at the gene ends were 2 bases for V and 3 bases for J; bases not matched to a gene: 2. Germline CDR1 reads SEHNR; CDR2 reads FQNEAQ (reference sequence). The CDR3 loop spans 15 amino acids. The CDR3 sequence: CASSLFSGRTDTQYF. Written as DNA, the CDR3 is TGTGCCAGCAGCTTATTTAGCGGGAGGACAGATACGCAGTATTTT.

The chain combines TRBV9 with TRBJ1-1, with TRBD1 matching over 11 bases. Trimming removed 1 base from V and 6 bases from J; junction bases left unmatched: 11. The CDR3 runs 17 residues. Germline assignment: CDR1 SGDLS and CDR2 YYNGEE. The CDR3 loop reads CASSVSGQGALGAEAFF. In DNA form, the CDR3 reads TGTGCCAGCAGCGTATCCGGACAGGGGGCCCTCGGCGCTGAAGCTTTCTTT.

The CDR3 nucleotides are TGCGCCAGCAGCCAAGGATCCAGGGTTGGTGAAAAACTGTTTTTT. Protein sequence: CASSQGSRVGEKLFF. The chain carries TRBV4-1 and TRBJ1-4; a weak D match, TRBD1 (5 bases). V lost 1 base, J lost 7 bases, and 13 bases lay in between. Germline V CDR1 and CDR2: MGHRA, YSYEKL. The CDR3 is 15 amino acids.

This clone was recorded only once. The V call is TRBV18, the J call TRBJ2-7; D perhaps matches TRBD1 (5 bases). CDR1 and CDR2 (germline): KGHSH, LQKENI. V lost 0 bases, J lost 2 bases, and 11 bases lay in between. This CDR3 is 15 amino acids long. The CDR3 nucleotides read TGTGCCAGCTCACCACCAGGGGTTCTTACCTACGAGCAGTACTTC. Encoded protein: CASSPPGVLTYEQYF.